Listed here are 15 T cell receptor beta chains from one sample, sequenced in a study of blood T cell repertoires in COVID-19 (dated by TCRdb to the early 2020s). Receptor libraries were prepared by the immunoSEQ multiplex PCR assay. In TCRdb, the immuneACCESS table is reduced to in-frame sequences with V and J assigned. These tables do not hold every clone; where another copy was compared, an unresolved V gene accounts for under half, and the others remain unexplained. The sample table shows 250,000 to 350,000 clones, and about nine tenths are seen once. Together, the top ten hold roughly 7% of the sample. The sequenced sample was peripheral blood. These receptors were obtained from a woman under 40 who had recovered from COVID-19.

The chain recombines TRBV29-1 with TRBJ1-2, with D unclear. The CDR3 totals 12 residues. Germline CDR1 reads SQVTM; CDR2 reads ANQGSEA. Trimming took off 4 bases at V and 2 bases at J, with 8 bases between the two ends. CDR3 in DNA: TGCAGCGTTGCAAGCTTCAACTATGGCTACACCTTC. Its protein is CSVASFNYGYTF.

This chain connects TRBV7-9 to TRBJ1-2; TRBD1 might be the D (6 bases). Germline-derived CDR1 and CDR2 are SEHNR and FQNEAQ (reference sequence). This CDR3 region has 13 residues. The V gene lost 7 bases and the J gene lost 8 bases, with 17 bases spanning the gap. CDR3 bases: TGTGCCAGCACCCCGGACGGGGGGCGAGGCTACACCTTC. It codes for CASTPDGGRGYTF.

The chain joins TRBV28 to TRBJ1-6; no firm D call. There are 13 residues in the CDR3. Looked up from germline, CDR1 is MDHEN and CDR2 is SYDVKM. V lost 2 bases to trimming and J lost 10 bases, with 9 bases between them. CDR3 nucleotides: TGTGCCAGCAGTTTACCCGGGGTGTCACCCCTCCACTTT. Translating it yields CASSLPGVSPLHF.

The rearrangement joins TRBV9 to TRBJ2-3; D is perhaps TRBD1 (6 bases). CDR3 size: 15 residues. CDR1 is SGDLS, CDR2 YYNGEE, per germline. Between the trimmed V and J ends, which lost 0 bases and 3 bases, there was a span of 11 bases. Written as DNA, the CDR3 is TGTGCCAGCAGCGTAGGAGGGGGTTCGACAGATACGCAGTATTTT. Translation gives CASSVGGGSTDTQYF.

J is TRBJ2-1 and V is TRBV7-9, with D hard to call. V was shortened by 1 base and J by 10 bases, with 8 bases between the two germline ends. The CDR3 spans 12 residues. CDR1 and CDR2 (germline): SEHNR, FQNEAQ (reference sequence). For the CDR3, the DNA is TGTGCCAGCAGCTTAGGAATCCGGGAGCAGTTCTTC. Translation: CASSLGIREQFF.

The chain carries TRBV5-1 and TRBJ2-7; D is possibly TRBD1 (6 bases). Trimming removed 0 bases at V and 4 bases at J, with 11 bases between. This CDR3 spans 14 amino acids. Germline V gives CDR1 SGHRS, CDR2 YFSETQ. The chain's CDR3 is CASSLADRRYEQYF. For the CDR3, the DNA is TGCGCCAGCAGCTTGGCGGACAGAAGATACGAGCAGTACTTC.

In DNA form, the CDR3 reads TGTGCCAGCAGCTTTGACGGAGGTTTGGGGCCCCTCCACTTT. This codes for CASSFDGGLGPLHF. The chain is built from TRBV5-8 and TRBJ1-6; D ambiguous. CDR1 and CDR2 from the germline V gene are SGHTS and YDEGEE. V shed 2 bases and J shed 13 bases, with 16 bases lying between them. This CDR3 has 14 amino acids.

The J gene is TRBJ2-5, the V gene TRBV2, with TRBD2 identical over 8 bases. Per germline, CDR1 SNHLY and CDR2 FYNNEI. The ends lost 5 bases at V and 5 bases at J; junction bases unmatched: 4. This CDR3 spans 13 amino acids. As DNA, the CDR3 is TGTGCCAGCAGTCGGGGGGGGCTTGAGACCCAGTACTTC. Encoded protein: CASSRGGLETQYF.

The V call is TRBV5-1, the J call TRBJ2-2; D is possibly TRBD2 (5 bases). Germline CDR1 reads SGHRS; CDR2 reads YFSETQ. This CDR3 spans 12 amino acids. The ends were cut back, 6 bases at V and 4 bases at J, with 7 bases in the middle. CDR3 protein: CASKAGTGELFF. The CDR3 DNA follows: TGCGCCAGCAAGGCGGGCACCGGGGAGCTGTTTTTT.

The chain couples TRBV29-1 to TRBJ2-3; D uncertain. The V end lost 5 bases, the J end lost 4 bases, and 10 bases lay between the germline ends. The CDR3 contains 12 residues. Germline-derived CDR1 and CDR2 are SQVTM and ANQGSEA. The CDR3: CSVLQTADTQYF. CDR3 sequence (DNA): TGCAGCGTTCTCCAGACTGCAGATACGCAGTATTTT.

The CDR3 region has the DNA TGTGCCAGCAGTGACGGACTAGCGGGGGGGCCTGGAGAGACCCAGTACTTC. Translating gives CASSDGLAGGPGETQYF. V is TRBV2 and J is TRBJ2-5, with 15 bases identical to TRBD2. CDR1 SNHLY and CDR2 FYNNEI come from the germline V gene. V trimming: 3 bases; J trimming: 4 bases; junction bases outside the gene matches: 6. CDR3 length: 17 amino acids.

This clone was detected only once. The J gene is TRBJ1-6, the V gene TRBV4-2; 9 nucleotides match TRBD1. V lost 4 bases and J lost 4; bases outside the gene matches: 5. This CDR3 region has 16 residues. CDR1 is LGHNA and CDR2 is YNFKEQ in the germline V gene. The CDR3 loop is CASSLQGALYNSPLHF. The DNA for the CDR3 is TGTGCCAGCAGCCTACAGGGGGCCCTTTATAATTCACCCCTCCACTTT.

The rearrangement links TRBV2 to TRBJ2-7, with 8 bases identical to TRBD2. With 8 bases clipped from V and 7 bases from J, the junction kept 7 bases outside the gene matches. CDR1 is SNHLY, CDR2 FYNNEI, per germline. The CDR3 covers 12 residues. Here the CDR3 DNA reads TGTGCCAGCTCAGCGGGGGCGGGGGAGCAGTACTTC. Its protein is CASSAGAGEQYF.

V gene TRBV19 combines with J gene TRBJ1-6; D may be TRBD1 (6 bases). The CDR3 contains 16 residues. V was pared by 4 bases and J by 8 bases, with 18 bases between. Germline V gives CDR1 LNHDA, CDR2 SQIVND (reference sequence). CDR3 DNA sequence: TGTGCCAGTAGTACGGGCCGCCTGAACAGGGATTCACCCCTCCACTTT. This encodes CASSTGRLNRDSPLHF.

This clone was counted once. The sample contains more than one DNA sequence encoding this CDR3. The CDR3 reads CASSRTGREETQYF. CDR3 DNA sequence: TGCGCCAGCAGCCGGACAGGGAGGGAAGAGACCCAGTACTTC. The chain is built from TRBV5-1 and TRBJ2-5; D is possibly TRBD1 (8 bases). Trimming stripped 4 bases from V and 3 bases from J, with 13 bases between. The CDR3 loop spans 14 amino acids. Germline lookup yields CDR1 SGHRS and CDR2 YFSETQ.